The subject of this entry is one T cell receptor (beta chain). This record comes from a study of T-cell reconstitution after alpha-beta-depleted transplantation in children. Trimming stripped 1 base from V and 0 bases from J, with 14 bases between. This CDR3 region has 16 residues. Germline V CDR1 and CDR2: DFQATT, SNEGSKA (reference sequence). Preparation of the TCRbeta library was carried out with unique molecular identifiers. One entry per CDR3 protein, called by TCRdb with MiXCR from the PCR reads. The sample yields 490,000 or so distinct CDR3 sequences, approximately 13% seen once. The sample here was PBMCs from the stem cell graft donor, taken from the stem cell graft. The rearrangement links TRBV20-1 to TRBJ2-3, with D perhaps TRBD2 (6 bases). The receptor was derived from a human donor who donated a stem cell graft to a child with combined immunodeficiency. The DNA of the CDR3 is TGCAGTGCTAGAGGGAGAGGGGACTCTAGCACAGATACGCAGTATTTT. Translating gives CSARGRGDSSTDTQYF.